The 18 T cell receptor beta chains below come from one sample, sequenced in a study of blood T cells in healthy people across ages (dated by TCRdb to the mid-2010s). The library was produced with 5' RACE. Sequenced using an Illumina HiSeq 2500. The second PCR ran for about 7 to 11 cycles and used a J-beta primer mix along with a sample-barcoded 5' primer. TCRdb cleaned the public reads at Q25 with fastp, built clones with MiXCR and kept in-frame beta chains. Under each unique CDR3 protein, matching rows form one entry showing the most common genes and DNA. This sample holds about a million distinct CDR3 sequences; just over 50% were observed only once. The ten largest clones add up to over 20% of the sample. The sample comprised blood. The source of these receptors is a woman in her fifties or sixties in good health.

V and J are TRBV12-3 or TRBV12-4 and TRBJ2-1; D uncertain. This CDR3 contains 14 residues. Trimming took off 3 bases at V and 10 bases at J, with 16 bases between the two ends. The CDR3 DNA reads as TGTGCCAGCAGTTTCTCCGAACTGACTCCCGAGCAGTTCTTC. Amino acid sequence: CASSFSELTPEQFF.

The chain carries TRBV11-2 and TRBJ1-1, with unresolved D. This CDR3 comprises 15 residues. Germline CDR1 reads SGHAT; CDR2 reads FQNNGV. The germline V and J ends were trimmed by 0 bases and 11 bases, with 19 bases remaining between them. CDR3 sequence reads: CASSLDPSVRLDAFF. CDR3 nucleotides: TGTGCCAGCAGCTTAGATCCTTCGGTCAGATTGGACGCTTTCTTT. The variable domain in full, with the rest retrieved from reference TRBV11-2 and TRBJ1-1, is EAGVAQSPRYKIIEKRQSVAFWCNPISGHATLYWYQQILGQGPKLLIQFQNNGVVDDSQLPKDRFSAERLKGVDSTLKIQPAKLEDSAVYLCASSLDPSVRLDAFFGQGTRLTVV.

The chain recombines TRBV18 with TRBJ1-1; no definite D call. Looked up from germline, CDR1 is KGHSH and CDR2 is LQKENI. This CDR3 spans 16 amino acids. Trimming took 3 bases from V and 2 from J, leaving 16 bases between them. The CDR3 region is CASSPILQTLNTEAFF. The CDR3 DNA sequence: TGTGCCAGCTCACCGATCCTGCAGACCTTAAACACTGAAGCTTTCTTT.

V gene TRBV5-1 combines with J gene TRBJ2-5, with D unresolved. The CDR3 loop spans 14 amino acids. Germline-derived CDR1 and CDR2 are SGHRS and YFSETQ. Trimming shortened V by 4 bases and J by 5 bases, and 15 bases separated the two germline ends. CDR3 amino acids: CASSLRGSWETQYF. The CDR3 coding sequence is TGCGCCAGCAGCCTAAGAGGAAGCTGGGAGACCCAGTACTTC.

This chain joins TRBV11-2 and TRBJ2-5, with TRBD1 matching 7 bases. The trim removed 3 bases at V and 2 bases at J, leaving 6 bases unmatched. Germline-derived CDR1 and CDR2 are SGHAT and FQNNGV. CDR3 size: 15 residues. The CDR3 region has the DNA TGTGCCAGCAGCTTCGGGACAGCTTTTCAAGAGACCCAGTACTTC. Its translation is CASSFGTAFQETQYF.

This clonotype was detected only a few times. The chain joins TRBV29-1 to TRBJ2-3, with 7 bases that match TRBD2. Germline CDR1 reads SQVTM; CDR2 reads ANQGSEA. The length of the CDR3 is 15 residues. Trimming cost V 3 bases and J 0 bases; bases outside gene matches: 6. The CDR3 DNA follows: TGCAGCGTTGAGTTAGCGGGCTCTAGCACAGATACGCAGTATTTT. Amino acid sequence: CSVELAGSSTDTQYF.

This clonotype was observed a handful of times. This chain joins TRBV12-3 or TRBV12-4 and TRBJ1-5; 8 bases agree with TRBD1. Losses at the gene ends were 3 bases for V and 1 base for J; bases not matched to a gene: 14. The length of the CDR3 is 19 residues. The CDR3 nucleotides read TGTGCCAGCAGTTTGGGGAACCAGGGGGCGAGGTGGAGCAATCAGCCCCAGCATTTT. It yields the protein CASSLGNQGARWSNQPQHF.

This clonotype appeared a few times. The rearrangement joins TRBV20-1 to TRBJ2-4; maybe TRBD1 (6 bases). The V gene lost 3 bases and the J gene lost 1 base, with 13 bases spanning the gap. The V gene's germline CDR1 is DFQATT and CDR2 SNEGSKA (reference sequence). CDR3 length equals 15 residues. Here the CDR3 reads CSARPRGLAKNIQYF. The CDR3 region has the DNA TGCAGTGCTAGGCCCAGGGGCTTGGCCAAAAACATTCAGTACTTC.

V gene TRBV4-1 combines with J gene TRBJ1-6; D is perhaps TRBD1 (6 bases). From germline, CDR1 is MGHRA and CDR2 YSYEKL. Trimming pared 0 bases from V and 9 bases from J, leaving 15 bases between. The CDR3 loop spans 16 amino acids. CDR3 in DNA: TGCGCCAGCAGCCAAGAACGGGAACAGGGATTTTCACCCCTCCACTTT. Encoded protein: CASSQEREQGFSPLHF.

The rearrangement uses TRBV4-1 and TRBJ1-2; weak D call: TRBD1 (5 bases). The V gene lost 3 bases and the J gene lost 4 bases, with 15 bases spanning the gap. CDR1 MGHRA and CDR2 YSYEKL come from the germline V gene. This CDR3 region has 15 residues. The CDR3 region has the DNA TGCGCCAGCAGCCAGGGGGTAGGATCCGTCTATGGCTACACCTTC. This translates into CASSQGVGSVYGYTF.

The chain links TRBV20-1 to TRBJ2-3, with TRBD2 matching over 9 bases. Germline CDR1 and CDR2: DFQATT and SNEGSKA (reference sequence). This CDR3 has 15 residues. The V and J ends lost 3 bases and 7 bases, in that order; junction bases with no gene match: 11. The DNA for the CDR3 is TGCAGTGCTAGTAAAGGTAGCGGGAGTAGGAATACGCAGTATTTT. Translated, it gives CSASKGSGSRNTQYF.

The CDR3 coding sequence is TGTGCCAGCAGCCAAAGTACCACAGGGAACACCGGGGAGCTGTTTTTT. Translating gives CASSQSTTGNTGELFF. This chain links TRBV4-2 with TRBJ2-2; tentative D call: TRBD1 (5 bases). The ends were cut back, 2 bases at V and 1 base at J, with 11 bases in the middle. The germline V gene encodes CDR1 LGHNA and CDR2 YNFKEQ. The CDR3 is 16 residues long.

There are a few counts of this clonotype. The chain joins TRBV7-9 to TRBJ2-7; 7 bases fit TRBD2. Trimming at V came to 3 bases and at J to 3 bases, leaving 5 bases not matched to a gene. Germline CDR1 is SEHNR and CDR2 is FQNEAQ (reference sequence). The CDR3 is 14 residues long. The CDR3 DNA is TGTGCCAGCAGCTTGTCCAGCGGGGACTACGAGCAGTACTTC. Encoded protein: CASSLSSGDYEQYF.

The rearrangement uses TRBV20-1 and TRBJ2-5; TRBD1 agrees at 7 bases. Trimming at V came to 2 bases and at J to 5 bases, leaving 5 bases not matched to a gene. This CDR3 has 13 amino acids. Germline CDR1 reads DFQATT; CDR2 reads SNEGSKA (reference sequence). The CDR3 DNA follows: TGCAGTGCTAGACCGACAGGGCAGGAGACCCAGTACTTC. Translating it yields CSARPTGQETQYF.

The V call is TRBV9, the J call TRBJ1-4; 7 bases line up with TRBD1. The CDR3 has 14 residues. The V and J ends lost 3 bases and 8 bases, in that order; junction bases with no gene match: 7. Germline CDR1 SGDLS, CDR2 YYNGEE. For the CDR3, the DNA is TGTGCCAGCAGCGCCCGGGACAGCTACGAAAAACTGTTTTTT. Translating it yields CASSARDSYEKLFF.

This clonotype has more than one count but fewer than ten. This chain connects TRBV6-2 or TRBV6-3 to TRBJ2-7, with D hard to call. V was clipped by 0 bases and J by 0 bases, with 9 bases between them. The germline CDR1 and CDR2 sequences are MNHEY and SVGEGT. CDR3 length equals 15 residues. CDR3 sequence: CASSYSSGLSYEQYF. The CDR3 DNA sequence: TGTGCCAGCAGTTACTCCTCAGGCCTCTCCTACGAGCAGTACTTC.

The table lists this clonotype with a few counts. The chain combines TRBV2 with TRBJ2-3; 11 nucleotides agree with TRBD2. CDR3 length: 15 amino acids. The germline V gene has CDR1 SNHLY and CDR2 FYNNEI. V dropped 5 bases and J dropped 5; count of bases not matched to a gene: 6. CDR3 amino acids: CASSRTSGSVDTQYF. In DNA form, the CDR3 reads TGTGCCAGCAGTCGCACTAGCGGGAGCGTAGATACGCAGTATTTT.

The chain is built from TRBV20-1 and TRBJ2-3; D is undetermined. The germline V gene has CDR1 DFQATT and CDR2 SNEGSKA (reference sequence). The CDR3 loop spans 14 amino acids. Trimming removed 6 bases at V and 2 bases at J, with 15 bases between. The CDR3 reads CSAASGLYTDTQYF. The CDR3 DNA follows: TGCAGTGCCGCTTCAGGCTTGTACACAGATACGCAGTATTTT.